A single sample is the source of the 30 T cell receptor beta chains below, sequenced in a study of shared clonotypes between healthy human individuals. Some clones are missing from TCRdb's copy, which holds only in-frame ones; the method was immunoSEQ multiplex PCR. The sample has fewer than 3 million clones; about 90% are singletons. The sample consisted of naive CD4+ T cells from PBMCs. Subset here: CD45RA+ positively selected. Receptors originate from a man younger than 30 in good health. Some clones in this sample may be carry-over from other donors' samples.

The chain combines TRBV7-3 with TRBJ2-3, with 14 bases identical to TRBD2. Germline CDR1 and CDR2: SGHTA and FQGTGA. The CDR3 loop spans 18 amino acids. Trimming took 3 bases from V and 4 from J; bases not matched to a gene: 9. The CDR3 region is CASSFTSGTSGSADTQYF. CDR3 bases: TGTGCCAGCAGCTTCACTTCCGGGACTAGCGGGAGTGCAGATACGCAGTATTTT.

The chain has TRBV7-2 and TRBJ2-7, with 9 positions matching TRBD1. The CDR3 is 14 residues long. The V and J ends lost 7 bases and 6 bases, in that order; junction bases with no gene match: 10. From germline, CDR1 is SGHTA and CDR2 FQGNSA. The CDR3 here is CASTHTGTGSEQYF. DNA for the CDR3: TGTGCCAGCACCCACACCGGGACAGGGAGCGAGCAGTACTTC.

V usage is TRBV15 and J usage is TRBJ2-2, with D unclear. The CDR3 loop spans 13 amino acids. V was pared by 4 bases and J by 5 bases, with 8 bases between. Germline V gene sequence: CDR1 LNHNV, CDR2 YYDKDF (reference sequence). The CDR3 reads CATSIISTGELFF. The CDR3 DNA reads TGTGCCACCAGCATTATCAGTACCGGGGAGCTGTTTTTT.

This chain uses TRBV11-2 with TRBJ1-5; D remains unclear. The V and J ends lost 2 bases and 5 bases respectively, with 7 bases between them. Germline loops: CDR1 SGHAT, CDR2 FQNNGV. This CDR3 spans 13 amino acids. The CDR3 DNA sequence: TGTGCCAGCAGCTTATTTTTGGATCAGCCCCAGCATTTT. This gives the protein CASSLFLDQPQHF. The whole variable domain, remainder taken from reference TRBV11-2 and TRBJ1-5, is EAGVAQSPRYKIIEKRQSVAFWCNPISGHATLYWYQQILGQGPKLLIQFQNNGVVDDSQLPKDRFSAERLKGVDSTLKIQPAKLEDSAVYLCASSLFLDQPQHFGDGTRLSIL.

This chain connects TRBV5-8 to TRBJ2-7; possibly TRBD1 for D (6 bases). V was clipped by 6 bases and J by 2 bases, with 9 bases between them. The CDR3 totals 12 residues. Germline V gene lookup returns CDR1 SGHTS and CDR2 YDEGEE. CDR3 sequence (DNA): TGTGCCAGCACCCGGGACACCTACGAGCAGTACTTC. Its translation: CASTRDTYEQYF. Full variable domain (rest looked up from reference TRBV5-8 and TRBJ2-7): EAGVTQSPTHLIKTRGQQATLRCSPISGHTSVYWYQQALGLGLQFLLWYDEGEERNRGNFPPRFSGRQFPNYSSELNVNALELEDSALYLCASTRDTYEQYFGPGTRLTVT.

The chain is built from TRBV28 and TRBJ1-1; TRBD1 matches 7 bases. The CDR3 loop spans 15 amino acids. CDR1 MDHEN and CDR2 SYDVKM come from the germline V gene. J gave up 10 bases and V 5 bases, and 16 bases lay outside the gene matches. The CDR3 bases are TGTGCCAGCAGTGGCTACAGGGGCCGTCGGTACACAGCTTTCTTT. Translating it yields CASSGYRGRRYTAFF.

The genes are TRBV19 and TRBJ1-5; 7 positions match TRBD1. The germline gives CDR1 LNHDA, CDR2 SQIVND (reference sequence). Trimming at V came to 9 bases and at J to 3 bases, leaving 14 bases not matched to a gene. The CDR3 is 16 residues long. The CDR3 protein is CARPDRVGRHNQPQHF. The DNA of the CDR3 is TGTGCCAGACCTGACAGGGTAGGGCGGCACAATCAGCCCCAGCATTTT.

V and J are TRBV5-4 and TRBJ2-2; 8 positions match TRBD1. The CDR3 length is 16 residues. CDR1 is SGHNT, CDR2 YYREEE, per germline (reference sequence). Trimming took 4 bases from V and 1 from J; bases not matched to a gene: 6. In DNA, the CDR3 is TGTGCCAGCAGCCCCGGACAGGGAGAGAACACCGGGGAGCTGTTTTTT. It yields the protein CASSPGQGENTGELFF.

The chain combines TRBV10-2 with TRBJ2-2; 9 bases are a match to TRBD2. Unmatched junction bases numbered 12, after V lost 2 bases and J lost 8 bases. CDR1 WSHSY and CDR2 SAAADI come from the germline V gene. The CDR3 spans 17 residues. The CDR3 region is CASSEIYGGRASGELFF. CDR3 in DNA: TGCGCCAGCAGTGAGATATATGGCGGGAGGGCCTCAGGGGAGCTGTTTTTT.

As for this clone: This sample also contains other DNA sequences that code for the same CDR3. The chain employs TRBV5-4 and TRBJ2-3; D may be TRBD2 (6 bases). The CDR3 contains 15 residues. Trimming took 0 bases from V and 0 from J, leaving 8 bases between them. Per the germline V gene, CDR1 is SGHNT and CDR2 is YYREEE (reference sequence). The DNA for the CDR3 is TGTGCCAGCAGCTTGGCCAGCGGGAGCACAGATACGCAGTATTTT. It encodes CASSLASGSTDTQYF. The full variable domain, its missing parts supplied by reference TRBV5-4 and TRBJ2-3, is ETGVTQSPTHLIKTRGQQVTLRCSSQSGHNTVSWYQQALGQGPQFIFQYYREEENGRGNFPPRFSGLQFPNYSSELNVNALELDDSALYLCASSLASGSTDTQYFGPGTRLTVL.

The V gene is TRBV5-1, the J gene TRBJ2-1; no firm D call. Trimming stripped 1 base from V and 1 base from J, with 9 bases between. The CDR3 loop spans 15 amino acids. The germline V gene encodes CDR1 SGHRS and CDR2 YFSETQ. The CDR3 region is CASSLTMTSYNEQFF. DNA for the CDR3: TGCGCCAGCAGCTTGACGATGACGTCCTACAATGAGCAGTTCTTC.

In this sample, this clone turned up a few times. The V gene is TRBV25-1, the J gene TRBJ1-1, with a possible D match to TRBD1 (5 bases). This CDR3 region has 13 residues. Trimming pared 7 bases from V and 2 bases from J, leaving 11 bases between. In germline, CDR1 is MGHDK, CDR2 SYGVNS. The DNA of the CDR3 is TGTGCCAGCACGGCGAGGGGCAACACTGAAGCTTTCTTT. It codes for CASTARGNTEAFF.

This chain uses TRBV28 with TRBJ2-7; D gene unclear. CDR1 is MDHEN and CDR2 is SYDVKM in the germline V gene. The length of the CDR3 is 13 residues. V was cut by 6 bases and J by 7 bases, with 16 bases left in between. CDR3 bases: TGTGCCAGCAGCCCCGGGCCCCAGAGGGAGCAGTACTTC. Residues: CASSPGPQREQYF.

This clone was seen just once. The CDR3 nucleotides read TGTGCCAGCAGCCCGGGGGGTCAGCGGGAGGGCCGAACAGATACGCAGTATTTT. Translating gives CASSPGGQREGRTDTQYF. V usage is TRBV5-6 and J usage is TRBJ2-3; 10 bases are a match to TRBD2. This CDR3 is 18 amino acids long. Germline CDR1 SGHDT, CDR2 YYEEEE. Trimming cost V 4 bases and J 3 bases; bases outside gene matches: 14.

This clone occurred once. The rearrangement uses TRBV27 and TRBJ2-6; 7 bases are a match to TRBD1. Trimming cost V 5 bases and J 2 bases; bases outside gene matches: 12. The CDR3 runs to 18 residues. Looked up from germline, CDR1 is MNHEY and CDR2 is SMNVEV (reference sequence). CDR3 sequence reads: CASSPRQGAFTGANVLTF. The DNA of the CDR3 is TGTGCCAGCAGTCCTCGACAGGGAGCGTTTACTGGGGCCAACGTCCTGACTTTC.

On this clone itself: The sample holds other DNA sequences that translate to the same CDR3. The chain is built from TRBV5-4 and TRBJ1-1, with D perhaps TRBD1 (5 bases). The CDR3 sequence is 13 residues long. Germline lookup yields CDR1 SGHNT and CDR2 YYREEE (reference sequence). Trimming shortened V by 2 bases and J by 5 bases, and 10 bases separated the two germline ends. The CDR3 loop is CASSLTRGTEAFF. DNA of the CDR3: TGTGCCAGCAGCTTAACCCGGGGGACTGAAGCTTTCTTT.

V gene TRBV5-1 combines with J gene TRBJ1-4; D is unresolved. Trimming took off 0 bases at V and 11 bases at J, with 11 bases between the two ends. Germline loops: CDR1 SGHRS, CDR2 YFSETQ. The CDR3 loop spans 13 amino acids. CDR3 sequence: CASSLDGDSKLFF. CDR3 nucleotides: TGCGCCAGCAGCTTGGATGGGGATTCCAAACTGTTTTTT.

The gene calls are TRBV2 and TRBJ1-4, with D hard to call. The CDR3 has 13 residues. V was clipped by 10 bases and J by 4 bases, with 13 bases between them. CDR1 SNHLY and CDR2 FYNNEI come from the germline V gene. CDR3: CATTILGNEKLFF. In nucleotides, the CDR3 is TGTGCCACGACCATCTTGGGTAATGAAAAACTGTTTTTT.

The chain carries TRBV5-1 and TRBJ2-2; D is unresolved. The CDR3 is 13 amino acids. Germline values: CDR1 SGHRS, CDR2 YFSETQ. V lost 4 bases and J 5 bases, leaving 9 bases between the germline ends. The CDR3 nucleotides read TGCGCCAGCAGCCTGAAGGAGACCGGGGAGCTGTTTTTT. It translates to CASSLKETGELFF.

This chain connects TRBV5-1 to TRBJ2-1, with 11 bases aligning to TRBD1. V lost 1 base, J lost 2 bases, and 2 bases stayed unmatched. This CDR3 comprises 16 residues. The germline gives CDR1 SGHRS, CDR2 YFSETQ. Written as DNA, the CDR3 is TGCGCCAGCAGCTTGAGGACAGGGGGCGCCTACAATGAGCAGTTCTTC. Translation gives CASSLRTGGAYNEQFF.

The chain has TRBV6-5 and TRBJ1-2; 8 bases agree with TRBD1. Germline loops: CDR1 MNHEY, CDR2 SVGAGI. Unmatched junction bases numbered 6, after V lost 8 bases and J lost 4 bases. The CDR3 covers 13 residues. As DNA, the CDR3 is TGTGCCAGCTGGACAGGGAGTTTCTATGGCTACACCTTC. Its protein is CASWTGSFYGYTF.

This clone appeared a single time. The gene calls are TRBV11-2 and TRBJ2-5, with a tentative D call TRBD2 (5 bases). Germline CDR1 is SGHAT and CDR2 is FQNNGV. The CDR3 contains 14 residues. Trimming took off 5 bases at V and 2 bases at J, with 12 bases between the two ends. CDR3 DNA: TGTGCCAGCAGCAAGGCTAGCTTGCAAGAGACCCAGTACTTC. It codes for CASSKASLQETQYF. Together with reference TRBV11-2 and TRBJ2-5, the CDR3 gives the full variable domain: EAGVAQSPRYKIIEKRQSVAFWCNPISGHATLYWYQQILGQGPKLLIQFQNNGVVDDSQLPKDRFSAERLKGVDSTLKIQPAKLEDSAVYLCASSKASLQETQYFGPGTRLLVL.

The V call is TRBV11-2, the J call TRBJ2-7; perhaps TRBD2 as D (7 bases). Germline CDR1 SGHAT, CDR2 FQNNGV. V shed 5 bases and J shed 0 bases, with 20 bases lying between them. The CDR3 runs to 17 residues. DNA of the CDR3: TGTGCCAGCAGCCCTAGGGGGGGGCAGGGCTTCTCCTACGAGCAGTACTTC. Translating gives CASSPRGGQGFSYEQYF.

The rearrangement links TRBV9 to TRBJ2-5; TRBD2 matches at 7 bases. CDR1 and CDR2 (germline): SGDLS, YYNGEE. The CDR3 has 15 amino acids. Trimming removed 2 bases from V and 5 bases from J; junction bases left unmatched: 9. The CDR3 loop reads CASSVSSGPLETQYF. The CDR3 bases are TGTGCCAGCAGCGTCTCTAGCGGACCATTGGAGACCCAGTACTTC.

The genes are TRBV25-1 and TRBJ1-3; D perhaps matches TRBD1 (6 bases). Germline CDR1 MGHDK, CDR2 SYGVNS. Trimming shortened V by 6 bases and J by 4 bases, and 19 bases separated the two germline ends. This CDR3 contains 16 residues. The CDR3 DNA sequence: TGTGCCAGCAGGGCCCGCGGGGGCTGGGCGGGAAACACCATATATTTT. The encoded protein is CASRARGGWAGNTIYF.

This chain joins TRBV19 and TRBJ2-7; 15 bases match TRBD2. This CDR3 has 15 residues. Germline trimming cut 8 bases from V and 3 bases from J; bases unmatched to any gene: 5. CDR1 and CDR2 from the germline V gene are LNHDA and SQIVND (reference sequence). The CDR3 DNA follows: TGTGCCAGTGGGACTAGCGGGAGGCCTAGCTACGAGCAGTACTTC. It translates to CASGTSGRPSYEQYF.

This rearrangement joins TRBV5-1 to TRBJ1-2, with D uncertain. The germline CDR1 and CDR2 sequences are SGHRS and YFSETQ. Trimming removed 0 bases from V and 0 bases from J, with 12 bases in between. This CDR3 spans 16 amino acids. The CDR3 is CASSLDGPPANYGYTF. In nucleotides, the CDR3 is TGCGCCAGCAGCTTGGACGGGCCCCCTGCTAACTATGGCTACACCTTC.

This clone was detected a few times. The chain employs TRBV28 and TRBJ1-4; D unclear. The CDR3 loop spans 11 amino acids. V was trimmed by 5 bases and J by 14 bases, leaving 12 bases between them. Germline loops: CDR1 MDHEN, CDR2 SYDVKM. The chain's CDR3 is CASSATGHLFF. CDR3 sequence (DNA): TGTGCCAGCAGTGCTACCGGGCATCTGTTTTTT.

The J gene is TRBJ2-3, the V gene TRBV21-1. TRBV21-1 represents a pseudogene. This CDR3 is 16 amino acids long. This CDR3 is CASSKETGTRVDTQYF. CDR3 coding DNA: TGTGCCAGCAGCAAAGAGACCGGGACCCGCGTCGATACGCAGTATTTT.

The chain combines TRBV9 with TRBJ1-2; TRBD1 agrees at 7 bases. The V and J ends lost 3 bases and 3 bases, in that order; junction bases with no gene match: 2. CDR1 and CDR2 (germline): SGDLS, YYNGEE. This CDR3 comprises 13 residues. The DNA of the CDR3 is TGTGCCAGCAGCGACAGGGGCGACTATGGCTACACCTTC. It encodes CASSDRGDYGYTF.